This is a list of T cell receptor beta chains from one sample in a study of early T cells in non-severe SARS-CoV-2 infection. One entry per CDR3 protein results from TCRdb running MiXCR on the 5' RACE reads. The sample shows some 91,000 distinct CDR3 sequences, 11% of them seen only once. The specimen was whole blood, collected at baseline. The receptors were sampled from an adult who was a healthcare worker with PCR-confirmed SARS-CoV-2 infection or an uninfected control (not recorded which). Both conserved end residues are part of each CDR3. The D gene is left open where the match is weak. The listing skips clone size in some rows; elsewhere it reads once, few, many or a size class.

clone_size	d_call	v_call	j_call	cdr3_aa	cdr3_nt
.	.	TRBV5-5	TRBJ1-4	CASSTRSTNEKLFF	TGTGCCAGCAGCACCAGATCAACTAATGAAAAACTGTTTTTT
few	.	TRBV7-3	TRBJ1-3	CASSLNSGNTIYF	TGTGCCAGCAGCTTAAATTCAGGAAACACCATATATTTT
few	.	TRBV6-4	TRBJ2-3	CASSRDGVEDTQYF	TGTGCCAGCAGCCGGGACGGCGTGGAGGATACGCAGTATTTT
few	TRBD2	TRBV12-3/TRBV12-4	TRBJ2-1	CASRTTGRANEQFF	TGTGCCAGCAGGACTACTGGGAGGGCCAATGAGCAGTTCTTC
few	TRBD1	TRBV2	TRBJ2-3	CASRGTGEDTQYF	TGTGCCAGCAGGGGGACAGGGGAAGATACGCAGTATTTT
few	TRBD2	TRBV20-1	TRBJ2-1	CSARDSKAGARNEQFF	TGCAGTGCTAGAGATAGTAAAGCGGGAGCTCGCAATGAGCAGTTCTTC
many	.	TRBV11-2	TRBJ1-5	CASSPAGGMKTQHF	TGTGCCAGCAGCCCGGCGGGGGGGATGAAGACCCAGCATTTT
.	TRBD2	TRBV7-2	TRBJ2-1	CASRDPSGGSYNEQFF	TGTGCCAGCAGAGACCCAAGCGGGGGGTCCTACAATGAGCAGTTCTTC
few	.	TRBV12-3/TRBV12-4	TRBJ2-7	CASSLGGQGLAEQYF	TGTGCCAGCAGTTTAGGAGGTCAGGGTCTTGCCGAGCAGTACTTC
.	.	TRBV12-3/TRBV12-4	TRBJ2-7	CASSTNFGPTEQYF	TGTGCCAGCAGCACAAACTTCGGGCCGACCGAGCAGTACTTC
many	.	TRBV5-5	TRBJ1-6	CASSSPRSSPLHF	TGTGCCAGCAGTTCCCCAAGGTCTTCACCCCTCCACTTT
many	.	TRBV6-5	TRBJ1-5	CASSYSKGYGQPQHF	TGTGCCAGCAGTTACTCGAAAGGATACGGTCAGCCCCAGCATTTT
many	.	TRBV7-2	TRBJ2-3	CASSPPGDTQYF	TGTGCCAGCAGCCCACCGGGAGATACGCAGTATTTT
.	.	TRBV6-1	TRBJ1-5	CASSWDTSTQPQHF	TGTGCCAGCAGCTGGGACACCAGCACTCAGCCCCAGCATTTT
.	.	TRBV7-9	TRBJ2-3	CASSFTTSTDTQYF	TGTGCCAGCAGCTTTACGACTAGCACAGATACGCAGTATTTT
few	TRBD1	TRBV19	TRBJ1-4	CASSPRTGEEEKLFF	TGTGCCAGTAGTCCAAGGACAGGCGAAGAAGAAAAACTGTTTTTT
.	.	TRBV5-1	TRBJ1-1	CASSLEGVRAFF	TGCGCCAGCAGCTTGGAAGGGGTCAGGGCTTTCTTT
few	TRBD1	TRBV11-2	TRBJ2-1	CASSLNTGGRYNEQFF	TGTGCCAGCAGCTTGAATACAGGGGGCAGGTACAATGAGCAGTTCTTC
.	TRBD1	TRBV30	TRBJ2-3	CAWSIGTGGAKDTQYF	TGTGCCTGGAGTATCGGGACAGGGGGCGCGAAAGATACGCAGTATTTT
.	TRBD1	TRBV19	TRBJ1-2	CASVPGTGGPNYGYTF	TGTGCCAGTGTCCCCGGGACAGGGGGCCCCAACTATGGCTACACCTTC
few	TRBD2	TRBV20-1	TRBJ2-1	CSAAGTSGTRDNEQFF	TGCAGTGCTGCCGGGACTAGCGGGACTCGTGACAATGAGCAGTTCTTC
few	.	TRBV24-1	TRBJ1-2	CATSDPLGQSNYGYTF	TGTGCCACCAGTGATCCCCTTGGACAGTCTAACTATGGCTACACCTTC
few	.	TRBV10-2	TRBJ1-1	CASGGDFTEAFF	TGCGCCAGCGGGGGGGATTTCACTGAAGCTTTCTTT
.	TRBD1	TRBV7-9	TRBJ2-7	CASSFLTGTGGEQYF	TGTGCCAGCAGCTTTTTAACCGGGACAGGGGGCGAGCAGTACTTC